The 23 T cell receptor beta chains presented below share a single source sample, sequenced in a study of blood T cell repertoires in COVID-19. Method: immunoSEQ multiplex PCR; TCRdb's copy keeps in-frame clones and lacks some. The data show 130,000 to 150,000 clones, approximately 85% seen once. The material sequenced was peripheral blood. Every receptor here comes from a woman aged 55-69 years with COVID-19, enrolled during active disease.

The table lists this clone with a few counts. This rearrangement joins TRBV6-5 to TRBJ1-2, with unresolved D. Trimming cost V 8 bases and J 4 bases, with 14 bases left between them. Germline CDR1 MNHEY, CDR2 SVGAGI. The CDR3 loop spans 13 amino acids. The CDR3 protein is CASARSEGYGYTF. The CDR3 DNA sequence: TGTGCCAGCGCTCGGTCAGAGGGCTATGGCTACACCTTC.

The chain employs TRBV7-3 and TRBJ2-1; 12 bases fit TRBD2. The CDR3 is 20 amino acids. Germline V gene lookup returns CDR1 SGHTA and CDR2 FQGTGA. V shed 1 base and J 6 bases; nucleotides not matched to a gene: 16. The chain's CDR3 is CASSLRPSGGGPRRGNEQFF. The CDR3 DNA reads as TGTGCCAGCAGCTTAAGGCCTAGCGGGGGGGGCCCCCGGAGGGGCAATGAGCAGTTCTTC.

This clone was seen more than once but under ten times. V usage is TRBV7-2 and J usage is TRBJ2-2; D is uncertain. From germline, CDR1 is SGHTA and CDR2 FQGNSA. This CDR3 region has 13 residues. V was trimmed by 4 bases and J by 5 bases, leaving 8 bases between them. CDR3 sequence reads: CASSSRGTGELFF. CDR3 nucleotide sequence: TGTGCCAGCAGCTCCCGAGGTACCGGGGAGCTGTTTTTT.

This clone was recorded once. V gene TRBV5-8 combines with J gene TRBJ1-1; 8 bases agree with TRBD1. The CDR3 is 13 residues long. Losses at the gene ends were 3 bases for V and 8 bases for J; bases not matched to a gene: 6. Germline CDR1 is SGHTS and CDR2 is YDEGEE. CDR3 protein: CASSSPDRDEAFF. The CDR3 DNA follows: TGTGCCAGCAGCTCACCGGACAGGGACGAAGCTTTCTTT.

This clone has a single count. The gene calls are TRBV5-1 and TRBJ2-5; 8 bases are a match to TRBD2. The CDR3 totals 18 residues. Trimming cost V 4 bases and J 2 bases; bases outside gene matches: 16. Germline V lookup: CDR1 SGHRS, CDR2 YFSETQ. Written as DNA, the CDR3 is TGCGCCAGCAGCCCAGGCAGTGGCGGGGGGCCCTTGCAAGAGACCCAGTACTTC. Translated: CASSPGSGGGPLQETQYF.

This clone appeared a single time. This chain uses TRBV7-9 with TRBJ2-1; 8 bases fit TRBD1. There are 17 residues in the CDR3. J lost 7 bases, V lost 4 bases, and 15 bases had no gene match. Germline V lookup: CDR1 SEHNR, CDR2 FQNEAQ (reference sequence). DNA of the CDR3: TGTGCCAGCAGCTCGTCCGGCGGGGCAGGGGGCAGGAATGAGCAGTTCTTC. Translation gives CASSSSGGAGGRNEQFF.

This clone appeared a single time. The chain recombines TRBV4-1 with TRBJ2-3; 7 bases fit TRBD2. The CDR3 is 13 residues long. Trimming removed 4 bases from V and 5 bases from J; junction bases left unmatched: 3. Germline V gives CDR1 MGHRA, CDR2 YSYEKL. This chain's CDR3 is CASSLSGGDTQYF. For the CDR3, the DNA is TGCGCCAGCAGCCTTTCGGGGGGAGATACGCAGTATTTT.

The chain uses TRBV28 and TRBJ1-2, with TRBD1 as a possible D gene (6 bases). Germline lookup yields CDR1 MDHEN and CDR2 SYDVKM. The CDR3 runs 14 residues. Trimming shortened V by 5 bases and J by 1 base, and 11 bases separated the two germline ends. The CDR3, as DNA: TGTGCCAGCAGTCAAAACAGGGATAACTATGGCTACACCTTC. It translates to CASSQNRDNYGYTF.

CDR3 amino acids: CASSIGLSNYGYTF. CDR3 DNA: TGTGCCAGTAGTATCGGACTTTCTAACTATGGCTACACCTTC. The chain has TRBV19 and TRBJ1-2; D is unclear. V was pared by 3 bases and J by 0 bases, with 8 bases between. CDR3 length: 14 residues. The V gene's germline CDR1 is LNHDA and CDR2 SQIVND (reference sequence).

This clone was found once. The rearrangement uses TRBV5-1 and TRBJ2-2; 8 bases agree with TRBD1. The V gene end was trimmed by 4 bases and the J gene end by 4 bases; junction bases not matched to a gene: 6. In germline, CDR1 is SGHRS, CDR2 YFSETQ. CDR3 length: 15 residues. CDR3 amino acids: CASSNQGAGTGELFF. Here the CDR3 DNA reads TGCGCCAGCAGCAACCAGGGGGCAGGCACCGGGGAGCTGTTTTTT. Filled out from reference TRBV5-1 and TRBJ2-2, the complete variable domain reads KAGVTQTPRYLIKTRGQQVTLSCSPISGHRSVSWYQQTPGQGLQFLFEYFSETQRNKGNFPGRFSGRQFSNSRSEMNVSTLELGDSALYLCASSNQGAGTGELFFGEGSRLTVL.

The chain links TRBV5-6 to TRBJ1-4; D is unresolved. V lost 1 base and J 5 bases, leaving 18 bases between the germline ends. In germline, CDR1 is SGHDT, CDR2 YYEEEE. The CDR3 runs 17 residues. The chain's CDR3 is CASSLSEAGRRNEKLFF. CDR3 sequence (DNA): TGTGCCAGCAGCTTGAGCGAAGCGGGAAGACGGAATGAAAAACTGTTTTTT.

The chain has TRBV29-1 and TRBJ2-3; weak D call: TRBD1 (6 bases). Germline lookup yields CDR1 SQVTM and CDR2 ANQGSEA. The CDR3 contains 13 residues. V was cut by 8 bases and J by 4 bases, with 16 bases left in between. The DNA for the CDR3 is TGCAGCCTTTCAGGACAGTTCCCAGATACGCAGTATTTT. Translated: CSLSGQFPDTQYF.

The rearrangement uses TRBV18 and TRBJ2-1, with TRBD2 matching over 8 bases. Germline V gene lookup returns CDR1 KGHSH and CDR2 LQKENI. This CDR3 has 16 residues. V lost 3 bases and J lost 0; bases outside the gene matches: 4. CDR3 DNA: TGTGCCAGCTCACCCCGGGAGGGGTCCTCCTACAATGAGCAGTTCTTC. Amino acid sequence: CASSPREGSSYNEQFF.

The chain has TRBV7-9 and TRBJ1-2; a weak D match, TRBD1 (5 bases). The CDR3 runs to 12 residues. Germline CDR1 is SEHNR and CDR2 is FQNEAQ (reference sequence). Deletions cut 4 bases from V and 8 bases from J, with 11 bases between. The CDR3 DNA reads as TGTGCCAGCAGCTCGACGGGGGTCGGCTACACCTTC. This translates into CASSSTGVGYTF.

This sequence joins TRBV19 and TRBJ1-5, with 9 bases identical to TRBD1. The CDR3 is 16 residues long. In germline, CDR1 is LNHDA, CDR2 SQIVND (reference sequence). Trimming took 3 bases from V and 2 from J; bases not matched to a gene: 5. Here the CDR3 reads CASSMGQGTGNQPQHF. Written as DNA, the CDR3 is TGTGCCAGTAGTATGGGACAGGGCACGGGCAATCAGCCCCAGCATTTT.

This chain uses TRBV15 with TRBJ2-5, with D possibly TRBD1 on 6 matching bases. The CDR3 extends over 13 amino acids. Germline V gene data show CDR1 as LNHNV and CDR2 as YYDKDF (reference sequence). V gave up 0 bases and J gave up 8 bases, with 10 bases separating them. CDR3 sequence: CATSRDRGGTQYF. DNA for the CDR3: TGTGCCACCAGCAGAGATCGAGGGGGTACCCAGTACTTC. Drawing the rest from reference TRBV15 and TRBJ2-5, the complete variable domain is DAMVIQNPRYQVTQFGKPVTLSCSQTLNHNVMYWYQQKSSQAPKLLFHYYDKDFNNEADTPDNFQSRRPNTSFCFLDIRSPGLGDTAMYLCATSRDRGGTQYFGPGTRLLVL.

The chain combines TRBV16 with TRBJ1-2, with TRBD1 identical over 7 bases. Trimming took 2 bases from V and 5 from J; bases not matched to a gene: 11. This CDR3 comprises 16 residues. CDR1 is KGHSY and CDR2 is FQNENV in the germline V gene. The CDR3 sequence: CASSQPWDRRMYGYTF. The CDR3 coding sequence is TGTGCCAGCAGCCAACCTTGGGACAGAAGGATGTATGGCTACACCTTC.

V usage is TRBV7-9 and J usage is TRBJ1-2, with D tentatively TRBD1 (5 bases). CDR1 is SEHNR, CDR2 FQNEAQ, per germline (reference sequence). V lost 5 bases to trimming and J lost 8 bases, with 15 bases between them. This CDR3 has 13 amino acids. CDR3 loop: CASSRDQGSGYTF. As DNA, the CDR3 is TGTGCCAGCAGCCGTGACCAGGGTAGCGGCTACACCTTC.

The chain carries TRBV7-2 and TRBJ1-1; unclear D gene. V dropped 4 bases and J dropped 4 bases, with 10 bases sitting between them. Germline V gene lookup returns CDR1 SGHTA and CDR2 FQGNSA. This CDR3 contains 13 residues. This CDR3 reads CASSSGVGTEAFF. CDR3 sequence (DNA): TGTGCCAGCAGCTCCGGGGTTGGCACTGAAGCTTTCTTT.

This clone was seen once. V and J are TRBV7-9 and TRBJ2-1; D remains ambiguous. The CDR3 has 13 residues. V was pared by 2 bases and J by 8 bases, with 10 bases between. The germline gives CDR1 SEHNR, CDR2 FQNEAQ (reference sequence). DNA of the CDR3: TGTGCCAGCAGCTTACCTAGTAGGTATGAGCAGTTCTTC. Encoded protein: CASSLPSRYEQFF.

CDR3 region: CASSTQQGLHEKLFF. The CDR3 bases are TGTGCCAGTAGTACCCAACAGGGTTTGCATGAAAAACTGTTTTTT. The chain combines TRBV19 with TRBJ1-4; possibly TRBD1 for D (6 bases). Between the trimmed V and J ends, which lost 4 bases and 6 bases, there was a span of 15 bases. This CDR3 region has 15 residues. Germline values: CDR1 LNHDA, CDR2 SQIVND (reference sequence).

The chain couples TRBV7-6 to TRBJ2-3; a possible D gene is TRBD2 (6 bases). The germline V gene encodes CDR1 SGHVS and CDR2 FNYEAQ. V was trimmed by 5 bases and J by 2 bases, leaving 14 bases between them. CDR3 length: 15 amino acids. The CDR3 protein is CASSATGGATDTQYF. The CDR3 region has the DNA TGTGCCAGCAGCGCAACCGGGGGAGCCACAGATACGCAGTATTTT. Filled out from reference TRBV7-6 and TRBJ2-3, the complete variable domain reads GAGVSQSPRYKVTKRGQDVALRCDPISGHVSLYWYRQALGQGPEFLTYFNYEAQQDKSGLPNDRFSAERPEGSISTLTIQRTEQRDSAMYRCASSATGGATDTQYFGPGTRLTVL.

V usage is TRBV5-6 and J usage is TRBJ2-7; weak D call: TRBD1 (7 bases). The V gene's germline CDR1 is SGHDT and CDR2 YYEEEE. Between the trimmed V and J ends, which lost 4 bases and 5 bases, there was a span of 19 bases. The CDR3 is 15 residues long. Written as DNA, the CDR3 is TGTGCCAGCAGCATAAACAGGGGACTTGGGAACGAGCAGTACTTC. As protein: CASSINRGLGNEQYF.